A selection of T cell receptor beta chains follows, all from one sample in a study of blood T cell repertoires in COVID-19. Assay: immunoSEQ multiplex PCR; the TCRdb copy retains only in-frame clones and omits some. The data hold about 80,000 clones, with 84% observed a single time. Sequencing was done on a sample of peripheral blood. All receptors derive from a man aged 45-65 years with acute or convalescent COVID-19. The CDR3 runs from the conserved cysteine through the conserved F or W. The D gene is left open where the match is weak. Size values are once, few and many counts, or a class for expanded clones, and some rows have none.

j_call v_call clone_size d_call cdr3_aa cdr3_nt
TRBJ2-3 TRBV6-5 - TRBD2 CASSYSIAGGSDTQYF TGTGCCAGCAGTTACTCGATAGCGGGAGGGTCAGATACGCAGTATTTT
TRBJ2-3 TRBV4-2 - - CASSQEGGGRTDTQYF TGTGCCAGCAGCCAAGAGGGTGGGGGCCGGACAGATACGCAGTATTTT
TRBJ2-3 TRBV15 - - CATSRVVSDTQYF TGTGCCACCAGCAGAGTAGTCTCAGATACGCAGTATTTT
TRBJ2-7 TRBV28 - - CASSLSGGAGSYEQYF TGTGCCAGCAGTTTAAGTGGGGGGGCTGGTTCCTACGAGCAGTACTTC
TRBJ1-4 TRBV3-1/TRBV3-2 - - CASSSTGFNEKLFF TGTGCCAGCAGCTCAACAGGGTTTAATGAAAAACTGTTTTTT
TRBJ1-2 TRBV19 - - CASSPRTTAEGYTF TGTGCCAGTAGTCCCCGGACAACGGCTGAGGGCTACACCTTC
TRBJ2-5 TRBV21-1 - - CASSITPGLAEETQYF TGTGCCAGCAGCATTACACCGGGACTAGCGGAAGAGACCCAGTACTTC
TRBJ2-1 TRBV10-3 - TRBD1 CAIRRTGGSSYNEQFF TGTGCCATCAGAAGGACAGGGGGGAGCTCCTACAATGAGCAGTTCTTC
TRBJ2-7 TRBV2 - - CASSEAFQFNEQYF TGTGCCAGCAGTGAAGCGTTCCAGTTTAACGAGCAGTACTTC
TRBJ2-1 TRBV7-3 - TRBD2 CASSSIPTSGGGIEQFF TGTGCCAGCAGCTCCATCCCGACTAGCGGGGGGGGGATTGAGCAGTTCTTC
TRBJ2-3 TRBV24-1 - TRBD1 CATSDLGQQSDTQYF TGTGCCACCAGTGATCTGGGACAGCAATCAGATACGCAGTATTTT
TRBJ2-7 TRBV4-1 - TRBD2 CASSQEYSGGVSYEQYF TGCGCCAGCAGCCAAGAATACAGCGGGGGGGTCTCCTACGAGCAGTACTTC
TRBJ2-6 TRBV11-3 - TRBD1 CASSPRDREAGANVLTF TGTGCCAGCAGCCCACGGGACAGGGAGGCTGGGGCCAACGTCCTGACTTTC
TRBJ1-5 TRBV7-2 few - CASSLMQDQPQHF TGTGCCAGCAGCTTAATGCAGGATCAGCCCCAGCATTTT
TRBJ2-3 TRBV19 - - CASSISGSRTDTQYF TGTGCCAGTAGTATATCAGGCAGTCGCACAGATACGCAGTATTTT
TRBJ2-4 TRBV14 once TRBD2 CASSPSGRGTKNIQYF TGTGCCAGCAGTCCTAGCGGGAGGGGCACCAAAAACATTCAGTACTTC
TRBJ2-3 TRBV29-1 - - CSVAGETTPDTQYF TGCAGCGTGGCAGGGGAAACCACACCAGATACGCAGTATTTT
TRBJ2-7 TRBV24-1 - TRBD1 CATSDPTGGAGYEQYF TGTGCCACCAGTGACCCGACAGGGGGCGCGGGTTACGAGCAGTACTTC
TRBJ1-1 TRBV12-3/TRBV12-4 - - CASSDTGTEAFF TGTGCCAGCAGTGACACGGGGACTGAAGCTTTCTTT
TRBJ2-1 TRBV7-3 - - CASSPGLPPNEQFF TGTGCCAGCAGCCCGGGACTTCCACCTAATGAGCAGTTCTTC
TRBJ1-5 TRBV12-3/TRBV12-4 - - CASSSGQPQHF TGTGCCAGCAGTTCGGGTCAGCCCCAGCATTTT
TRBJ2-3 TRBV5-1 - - CASSSRAVTDTQYF TGCGCCAGCAGCTCGAGGGCAGTGACAGATACGCAGTATTTT
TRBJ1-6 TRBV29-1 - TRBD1 CSVGGTGVGSPLHF TGCAGCGTTGGAGGGACAGGGGTAGGCTCACCCCTCCACTTT
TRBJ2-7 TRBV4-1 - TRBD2 CASSQVAGDSYEQYF TGCGCCAGCAGCCAAGTAGCGGGGGATTCCTACGAGCAGTACTTC
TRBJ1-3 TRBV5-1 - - CASSSGGSHRTYSGNTIYF TGCGCCAGCAGCTCGGGGGGATCCCACCGGACTTACTCTGGAAACACCATATATTTT
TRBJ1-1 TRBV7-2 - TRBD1 CASSPRQGTTEAFF TGTGCCAGCAGCCCCCGACAGGGAACGACTGAAGCTTTCTTT
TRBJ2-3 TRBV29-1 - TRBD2 CSGLLAGDTQYF TGCAGCGGTTTGCTAGCGGGAGATACGCAGTATTTT
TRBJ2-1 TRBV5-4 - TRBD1 CASSYRGDGNEQFF TGTGCCAGCAGCTACAGGGGAGATGGAAATGAGCAGTTCTTC
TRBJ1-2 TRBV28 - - CASSFSVYGYTF TGTGCCAGCAGTTTTTCCGTCTATGGCTACACCTTC
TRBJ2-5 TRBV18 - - CASSPPSQETQYF TGTGCCAGCTCACCACCCTCCCAAGAGACCCAGTACTTC
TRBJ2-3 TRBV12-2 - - CASRLAPVYDLTSTDTQYF TGTGCAAGTCGCTTAGCCCCAGTGTACGACTTGACTAGCACAGATACGCAGTATTTT
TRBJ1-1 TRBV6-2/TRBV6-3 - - CASSWGGNTEAFF TGTGCCAGCAGTTGGGGGGGGAACACTGAAGCTTTCTTT
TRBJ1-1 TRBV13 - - CASSSGQNTEAFF TGTGCCAGCAGCAGTGGACAAAACACTGAAGCTTTCTTT
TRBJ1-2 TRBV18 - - CASSPTEHGYTF TGTGCCAGCTCACCGACAGAGCATGGCTACACCTTC
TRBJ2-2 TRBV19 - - CASSITGLGGELFF TGTGCCAGTAGTATAACGGGACTTGGCGGGGAGCTGTTTTTT
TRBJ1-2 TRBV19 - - CASSIRLGEINYGYTF TGTGCCAGTAGTATCCGGCTCGGGGAGATTAACTATGGCTACACCTTC
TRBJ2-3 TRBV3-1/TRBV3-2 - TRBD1 CASSAPDRVVDTQYF TGTGCCAGCAGCGCCCCGGACAGGGTTGTCGATACGCAGTATTTT
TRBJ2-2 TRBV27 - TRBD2 CASSLIAGGITGELFF TGTGCCAGCAGTCTCATAGCGGGGGGGATTACCGGGGAGCTGTTTTTT
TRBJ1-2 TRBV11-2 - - CASSEEGYGYTF TGTGCCAGCAGCGAGGAGGGGTACGGCTACACCTTC
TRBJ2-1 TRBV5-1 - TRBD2 CASSQSGTSTTLQFF TGCGCCAGCAGCCAATCCGGGACTAGCACCACCCTGCAGTTCTTC
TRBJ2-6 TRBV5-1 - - CASSLQGSGANVLTF TGCGCCAGCAGCTTGCAGGGGTCTGGGGCCAACGTCCTGACTTTC
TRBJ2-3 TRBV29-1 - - CSVGANLIDTQYF TGCAGCGTTGGGGCGAACTTGATCGATACGCAGTATTTT
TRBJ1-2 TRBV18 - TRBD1 CASSPTGQGSYTF TGTGCCAGCTCACCGACTGGACAGGGTAGCTACACCTTC
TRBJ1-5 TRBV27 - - CASSPQGGGNQPQHF TGTGCCAGCAGTCCCCAGGGAGGGGGCAATCAGCCCCAGCATTTT
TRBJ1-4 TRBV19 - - CASSRQATNEKLFF TGTGCCAGTAGTAGGCAGGCAACTAATGAAAAACTGTTTTTT
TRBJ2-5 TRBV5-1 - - CASSLPGEGVDRRFQETQYF TGCGCCAGCAGCTTGCCTGGTGAAGGGGTGGACAGACGATTCCAAGAGACCCAGTACTTC
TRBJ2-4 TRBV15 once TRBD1 CATSRTPGQGDIQYF TGTGCCACCAGCAGAACACCGGGACAGGGGGACATTCAGTACTTC
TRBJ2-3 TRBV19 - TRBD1 CASKSTGVGDTQYF TGTGCCAGTAAATCGACAGGGGTAGGGGATACGCAGTATTTT
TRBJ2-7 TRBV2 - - CASRQATSSYEQYF TGTGCCAGCAGACAGGCCACGAGCTCCTACGAGCAGTACTTC
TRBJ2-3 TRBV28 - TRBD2 CASSFSGTSGTDTQYF TGTGCCAGCAGTTTCAGTGGGACTAGCGGCACAGATACGCAGTATTTT
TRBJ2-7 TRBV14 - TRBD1 CASSYTGTGPTYEQYF TGTGCCAGCAGTTATACCGGGACAGGGCCGACCTACGAGCAGTACTTC
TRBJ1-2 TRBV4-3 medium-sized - CASSQDSATDYGYTF TGCGCCAGCAGCCAAGATTCAGCGACGGACTATGGCTACACCTTC
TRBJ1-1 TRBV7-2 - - CASSLDLGSSTEAFF TGTGCCAGCAGCTTAGACCTGGGCTCGAGCACTGAAGCTTTCTTT
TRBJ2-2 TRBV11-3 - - CASSLFAGMNTGELFF TGTGCCAGCAGCTTATTTGCAGGGATGAACACCGGGGAGCTGTTTTTT
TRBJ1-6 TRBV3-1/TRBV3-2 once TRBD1 CASSQQGAYNSPLHF TGTGCCAGCAGCCAACAGGGGGCCTATAATTCACCCCTCCACTTT
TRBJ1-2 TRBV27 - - CASSRFDSYGYTF TGTGCCAGCAGTCGCTTCGACAGCTATGGCTACACCTTC
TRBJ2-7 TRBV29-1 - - CSGTGNGYEQYF TGCAGCGGAACAGGGAATGGCTATGAGCAGTACTTC
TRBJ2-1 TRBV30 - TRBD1 CAWSVQGNEQFF TGTGCCTGGAGTGTACAGGGGAATGAGCAGTTCTTC
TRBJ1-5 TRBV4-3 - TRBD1 CASSQGTGEGNQPQHF TGCGCCAGCAGCCAAGGGACAGGGGAGGGCAATCAGCCCCAGCATTTT
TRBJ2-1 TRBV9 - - CASSEEEGADEQFF TGTGCCAGCAGCGAAGAGGAGGGGGCGGATGAGCAGTTCTTC